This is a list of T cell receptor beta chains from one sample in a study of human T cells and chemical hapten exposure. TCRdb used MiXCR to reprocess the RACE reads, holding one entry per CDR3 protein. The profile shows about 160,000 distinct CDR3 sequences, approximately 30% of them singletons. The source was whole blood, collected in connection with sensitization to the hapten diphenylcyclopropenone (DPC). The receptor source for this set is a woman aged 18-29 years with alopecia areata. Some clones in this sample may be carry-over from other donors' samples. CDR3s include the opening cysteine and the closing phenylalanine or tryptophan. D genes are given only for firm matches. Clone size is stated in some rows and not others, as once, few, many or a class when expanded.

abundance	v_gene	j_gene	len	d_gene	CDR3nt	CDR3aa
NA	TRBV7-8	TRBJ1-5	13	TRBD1	TGTGCCAGCAGCTTCCGGGACAGGCAGCCCCAGCATTTT	CASSFRDRQPQHF
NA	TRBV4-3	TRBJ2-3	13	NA	TGCGCCAGCAGCCAAACGCCAGGGGATACGCAGTATTTT	CASSQTPGDTQYF
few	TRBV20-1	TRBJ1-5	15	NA	TGCAGTGCTAGAGTTAGGGGGGCTCGTAATCAGCCCCAGCATTTT	CSARVRGARNQPQHF
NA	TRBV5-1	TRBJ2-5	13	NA	TGCGCCAGCAGCTTCAAACCGGGGCGGGCCCAGTACTTC	CASSFKPGRAQYF
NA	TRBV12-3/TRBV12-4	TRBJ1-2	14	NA	TGTGCCAGCAGTTTACAACGAGGGGGCTATGGCTACACCTTC	CASSLQRGGYGYTF
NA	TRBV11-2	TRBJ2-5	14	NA	TGTGCCAGCAGCTCCAAGACAGTCCAAGAGACCCAGTACTTC	CASSSKTVQETQYF
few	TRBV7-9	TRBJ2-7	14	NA	TGTGCCAGCAGCTTAGCGTTTCCAGGCAGCGAGCAGTACTTC	CASSLAFPGSEQYF
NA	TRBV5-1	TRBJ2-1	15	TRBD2	TGCGCCAGCAGCTTGGTTGGACTAGCGGGTGCCGAGCAGTTCTTC	CASSLVGLAGAEQFF
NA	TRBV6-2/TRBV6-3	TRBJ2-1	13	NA	TGTGCCAGCAGTTACTCAAACAGGGTTGAGCAGTTCTTC	CASSYSNRVEQFF
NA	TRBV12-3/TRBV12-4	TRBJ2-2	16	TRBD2	TGTGCCAGCACCTTCTCTAGCGGGGGTTTTACCGGGGAGCTGTTTTTT	CASTFSSGGFTGELFF
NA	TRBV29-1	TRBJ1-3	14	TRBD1	TGCAGCGTTAAGGACAGGAGCTCTGGAAACACCATATATTTT	CSVKDRSSGNTIYF
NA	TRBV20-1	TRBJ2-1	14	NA	TGCAGTGCCCCTGGGGACCACTCCTACAATGAGCAGTTCTTC	CSAPGDHSYNEQFF
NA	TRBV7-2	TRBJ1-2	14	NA	TGTGCCAGCAGCTTAGACATGGGGAACTATGGCTACACCTTC	CASSLDMGNYGYTF
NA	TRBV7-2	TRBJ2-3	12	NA	TGTGCCAGCAGCTTCTATCCAGATACGCAGTATTTT	CASSFYPDTQYF
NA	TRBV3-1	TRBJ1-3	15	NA	TGTGCCAGCAGCCAGAAGCCCTTAGGGGGAAACACCATATATTTT	CASSQKPLGGNTIYF
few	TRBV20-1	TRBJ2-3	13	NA	TGCAGTGCTACCGGGACCAACACAGATACGCAGTATTTT	CSATGTNTDTQYF
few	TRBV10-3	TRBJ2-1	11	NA	TGTGCCGTTGGCAGGGACAATGAGCAGTTCTTC	CAVGRDNEQFF
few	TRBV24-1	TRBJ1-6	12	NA	TGTGCCACCAGTGAGGGTGGCTCACCCCTCCACTTT	CATSEGGSPLHF
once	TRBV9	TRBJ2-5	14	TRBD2	TGTGCCAGCACATCCGGACTAGCACAAGAGACCCAGTACTTC	CASTSGLAQETQYF
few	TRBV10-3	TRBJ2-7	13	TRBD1	TGTGCCATCGGTAGACAGGGCCCCTACGAGCAGTACTTC	CAIGRQGPYEQYF
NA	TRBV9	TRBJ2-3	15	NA	TGTGCCAGCAGCGTAGGGCCTAGCGGCACAGATACGCAGTATTTT	CASSVGPSGTDTQYF
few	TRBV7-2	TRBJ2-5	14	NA	TGTGCCAGCAGCCGTTACAGGGACCAAGAGACCCAGTACTTC	CASSRYRDQETQYF